Listed here are 17 T cell receptor beta chains from one sample, sequenced in a study of B cell selection in AIRE deficiency. Clones were sequenced by immunoSEQ multiplex PCR, and TCRdb holds only the in-frame ones, with some missing. This table holds roughly 25,000 clones, just under 97% found once. Sorting defined conventional CD4 T cells as CD4+CD127+. Material: conventional CD4+ T cells sorted from PBMCs. These receptors were taken from a human donor with AIRE deficiency.

V is TRBV15 and J is TRBJ1-6; no clear D. The CDR3 length is 15 residues. The germline V gene encodes CDR1 LNHNV and CDR2 YYDKDF (reference sequence). Trimming took off 3 bases at V and 2 bases at J, with 8 bases between the two ends. CDR3 sequence reads: CATSSRSAYNSPLHF. The CDR3 DNA reads as TGTGCCACCAGCAGTAGGTCAGCCTATAATTCACCCCTCCACTTT.

The genes are TRBV5-1 and TRBJ1-1; possibly TRBD1 for D (6 bases). The CDR3 runs 15 residues. In germline, CDR1 is SGHRS, CDR2 YFSETQ. V was pared by 0 bases and J by 5 bases, with 14 bases between. The CDR3 region is CASSLDGTPPTEAFF. The CDR3 coding sequence is TGCGCCAGCAGCTTGGACGGGACACCCCCAACTGAAGCTTTCTTT.

The V gene is TRBV6-5, the J gene TRBJ2-7; perhaps TRBD1 as D (6 bases). CDR3 size: 15 residues. Germline V lookup: CDR1 MNHEY, CDR2 SVGAGI. The V and J ends lost 0 bases and 3 bases respectively, with 12 bases between them. The chain's CDR3 is CASSYSNGQLYEQYF. Written as DNA, the CDR3 is TGTGCCAGCAGTTACTCGAACGGACAGCTCTACGAGCAGTACTTC.

This rearrangement joins TRBV19 to TRBJ1-1; tentative D call: TRBD1 (6 bases). The germline CDR1 and CDR2 sequences are LNHDA and SQIVND (reference sequence). The V and J ends lost 2 bases and 5 bases respectively, with 12 bases between them. The CDR3 spans 14 residues. The CDR3 DNA reads TGTGCCAGTAGTATAACAGGGTGGGGAACTGAAGCTTTCTTT. It encodes CASSITGWGTEAFF.

V and J are TRBV18 and TRBJ2-2; 14 bases are shared with TRBD2. This CDR3 comprises 16 residues. From germline, CDR1 is KGHSH and CDR2 LQKENI. J gave up 8 bases and V 3 bases, and 5 bases lay outside the gene matches. This CDR3 reads CASSPGLAGAEGELFF. In nucleotides, the CDR3 is TGTGCCAGCTCACCGGGACTAGCGGGAGCTGAGGGGGAGCTGTTTTTT. The whole variable domain, remainder taken from reference TRBV18 and TRBJ2-2, is NAGVMQNPRHLVRRRGQEARLRCSPMKGHSHVYWYRQLPEEGLKFMVYLQKENIIDESGMPKERFSAEFPKEGPSILRIQQVVRGDSAAYFCASSPGLAGAEGELFFGEGSRLTVL.

The chain combines TRBV19 with TRBJ2-7; D is ambiguous. The V gene's germline CDR1 is LNHDA and CDR2 SQIVND (reference sequence). The CDR3 is 15 residues long. V gave up 0 bases and J gave up 0 bases, with 9 bases separating them. The CDR3: CASSIDVLVSYEQYF. The CDR3 region has the DNA TGTGCCAGTAGTATAGATGTGCTAGTCTCCTACGAGCAGTACTTC.

V is TRBV11-1 and J is TRBJ1-5; no clear D gene. The CDR3 is 15 amino acids. Trimming cost V 3 bases and J 3 bases, with 12 bases left between them. The germline V gene has CDR1 SGHAT and CDR2 FQDESV (reference sequence). The CDR3 bases are TGTGCCAGCAGCTTTGACACCACCAACAATCAGCCCCAGCATTTT. It specifies CASSFDTTNNQPQHF.

The J gene is TRBJ1-2, the V gene TRBV28; TRBD1 aligns across 7 bases. Germline trimming cut 6 bases from V and 2 bases from J; bases unmatched to any gene: 12. The CDR3 loop spans 16 amino acids. Germline V lookup: CDR1 MDHEN, CDR2 SYDVKM. CDR3 nucleotide sequence: TGTGCCAGCAGAAGACAGGGCGGAAGGGGCAACTATGGCTACACCTTC. Amino acid sequence: CASRRQGGRGNYGYTF.

This chain links TRBV7-9 with TRBJ2-1; TRBD1 agrees at 8 bases. This CDR3 has 17 amino acids. The germline gives CDR1 SEHNR, CDR2 FQNEAQ (reference sequence). With V trimmed by 7 bases and J by 0 bases, 11 bases remained unmatched. For the CDR3, the DNA is TGTGCCAGCACCACCCAGGGGGCCTTGGGCTCCTACAATGAGCAGTTCTTC. It yields the protein CASTTQGALGSYNEQFF.

The table lists this clone with a count of one. The chain employs TRBV7-2 and TRBJ1-3, with D possibly matching TRBD1 (6 bases). CDR1 SGHTA and CDR2 FQGNSA come from the germline V gene. The V and J ends lost 3 bases and 0 bases respectively, with 9 bases between them. The CDR3 sequence is 15 residues long. CDR3 residues: CASSFGGASGNTIYF. CDR3 coding DNA: TGTGCCAGCAGCTTTGGGGGCGCCTCTGGAAACACCATATATTTT.

V usage is TRBV27 and J usage is TRBJ2-7; D is unclear. CDR3 length: 15 amino acids. The ends were cut back, 3 bases at V and 0 bases at J, with 12 bases in the middle. The germline CDR1 and CDR2 sequences are MNHEY and SMNVEV (reference sequence). CDR3 nucleotides: TGTGCCAGCAGTTTCGTAGGCGGAAGCTCCTACGAGCAGTACTTC. Protein product: CASSFVGGSSYEQYF.

The rearrangement joins TRBV7-2 to TRBJ2-7; the D call may be TRBD1 or TRBD2 (5 bases each). CDR1 is SGHTA and CDR2 is FQGNSA in the germline V gene. V was pared by 4 bases and J by 6 bases, with 13 bases between. The CDR3 consists of 13 residues. CDR3 nucleotides: TGTGCCAGCAGCTGGGGACCCCTCGGCGAGCAGTACTTC. Translated, it gives CASSWGPLGEQYF.

The rearrangement uses TRBV28 and TRBJ2-7, with 10 positions matching TRBD1. The CDR3 runs 15 residues. Germline loops: CDR1 MDHEN, CDR2 SYDVKM. The junction had 9 bases not matched to a gene; V was cut back by 6 bases and J by 4 bases. CDR3 residues: CASRLRQGARYEQYF. CDR3 DNA sequence: TGTGCCAGCAGACTAAGACAGGGGGCAAGGTACGAGCAGTACTTC. Combining the CDR3 with reference TRBV28 and TRBJ2-7 gives the whole variable domain DVKVTQSSRYLVKRTGEKVFLECVQDMDHENMFWYRQDPGLGLRLIYFSYDVKMKEKGDIPEGYSVSREKKERFSLILESASTNQTSMYLCASRLRQGARYEQYFGPGTRLTVT.

The chain combines TRBV5-8 with TRBJ2-2, with 12 bases matching TRBD1. V lost 4 bases, J lost 4 bases, and 8 bases stayed unmatched. The CDR3 length is 17 residues. Germline V lookup: CDR1 SGHTS, CDR2 YDEGEE. Written as DNA, the CDR3 is TGTGCCAGCAGCCCGGGGACAGGGGGCTTGGGCACCGGGGAGCTGTTTTTT. It codes for CASSPGTGGLGTGELFF.

This rearrangement joins TRBV16 to TRBJ1-1, with D tentatively TRBD1 (6 bases). The CDR3 runs 14 residues. CDR1 KGHSY and CDR2 FQNENV come from the germline V gene. Trimming took 0 bases from V and 7 from J, leaving 12 bases between them. The CDR3 loop is CASSQSGGGNEAFF. The CDR3 DNA sequence: TGTGCCAGCAGCCAATCAGGGGGGGGTAATGAAGCTTTCTTT.

The chain is built from TRBV18 and TRBJ2-7; tentatively, D is TRBD1 (5 bases). The V end lost 3 bases, the J end lost 2 bases, and 8 bases lay between the germline ends. Germline CDR1 reads KGHSH; CDR2 reads LQKENI. This CDR3 is built from 13 residues. The CDR3 loop reads CASSPGAPYEQYF. The CDR3 region has the DNA TGTGCCAGCTCACCTGGGGCCCCCTACGAGCAGTACTTC. Using reference TRBV18 and TRBJ2-7 for the parts outside the CDR3, the full variable domain is NAGVMQNPRHLVRRRGQEARLRCSPMKGHSHVYWYRQLPEEGLKFMVYLQKENIIDESGMPKERFSAEFPKEGPSILRIQQVVRGDSAAYFCASSPGAPYEQYFGPGTRLTVT.

Written as DNA, the CDR3 is TGCGCCAGCAGTCATCATGGACAGGGCGCAAGGTACAATGAGCAGTTCTTC. Protein: CASSHHGQGARYNEQFF. J is TRBJ2-1 and V is TRBV23-1, with 8 bases fitting TRBD1. TRBV23-1 is designated an ORF whose function remains uncertain. This CDR3 spans 17 amino acids. With 3 bases clipped from V and 4 bases from J, the junction kept 11 bases outside the gene matches.